The next 19 T cell receptor beta chains were all read from a single sample in a study of T cell repertoires in cytomegalovirus infection. TCRdb redid the calling of the reads with MiXCR, one entry per CDR3 protein. The sample lists about 920,000 distinct CDR3 sequences, roughly 30% occurring once. For these TCRs, the target antigens are not known. The source material was cultured CD8+ T cells from PBMCs, sampled from culture after CMV antigen stimulation. All receptors come from a human donor in good health (CMV status not recorded). Some clones in this sample may be carry-over from other donors' samples.

This clonotype was detected only a few times. V is TRBV5-8 and J is TRBJ2-7; 9 nucleotides match TRBD1. The CDR3 spans 15 residues. CDR1 and CDR2 from the germline V gene are SGHTS and YDEGEE. V trimming: 0 bases; J trimming: 2 bases; junction bases outside the gene matches: 3. The CDR3 sequence: CASSLGDRVTYEQYV. The CDR3 region has the DNA TGTGCCAGCAGCTTGGGGGACAGGGTAACCTACGAGCAGTACGTC.

This chain joins TRBV4-2 and TRBJ2-2; possible D gene TRBD2, 6 bases. The CDR3 totals 15 residues. Germline assignment: CDR1 LGHNA and CDR2 YNFKEQ. The V end lost 5 bases, the J end lost 2 bases, and 12 bases lay between the germline ends. Here the CDR3 reads CASSWGEANTGELFF. The CDR3 DNA reads TGTGCCAGCAGCTGGGGGGAGGCAAACACCGGGGAGCTGTTTTTT.

This clonotype has a handful of counts. The chain couples TRBV7-9 to TRBJ2-5; either TRBD1 or TRBD2 may supply D (5 bases each). The CDR3 extends over 16 amino acids. Germline CDR1 reads SEHNR; CDR2 reads FQNEAQ (reference sequence). V lost 5 bases and J lost 1, with 17 bases in between. The CDR3 bases are TGTGCCAGCAGCGGTCGGGGCCGCGCCCCCCAAGAGACCCAGTACTTC. This translates into CASSGRGRAPQETQYF.

This clonotype was recorded a few times. The CDR3 protein is CSAPTPLGPQYF. The CDR3 region has the DNA TGCAGTGCTCCTACGCCCCTGGGACCGCAGTATTTT. The gene calls are TRBV20-1 and TRBJ2-3; tentatively, D is TRBD1 or TRBD2 (5 bases each). Trimming stripped 5 bases from V and 10 bases from J, with 16 bases between. The CDR3 has 12 amino acids. CDR1 DFQATT and CDR2 SNEGSKA come from the germline V gene (reference sequence).

This clonotype was recorded a few times. The chain employs TRBV19 and TRBJ1-5; no clear D. The CDR3 sequence is 13 residues long. Germline V gene sequence: CDR1 LNHDA, CDR2 SQIVND (reference sequence). Trimming pared 2 bases from V and 5 bases from J, leaving 7 bases between. DNA of the CDR3: TGTGCCAGTAGTATATTTTGGGATCAGCCCCAGCATTTT. It codes for CASSIFWDQPQHF.

In its sample, this clonotype was seen many times. The V gene is TRBV7-8, the J gene TRBJ2-2; D is possibly TRBD1 (5 bases). Germline CDR1 is SGHVS and CDR2 is FQNEAQ. This CDR3 is built from 15 residues. V gave up 5 bases and J gave up 4 bases, with 14 bases separating them. The CDR3 DNA follows: TGTGCCAGCAGCCCGCTGTGGGGCGGCACCGGGGAGCTGTTTTTT. Amino acids: CASSPLWGGTGELFF.

The rearrangement links TRBV20-1 to TRBJ1-5; tentatively, D is TRBD1 (6 bases). Trimming removed 0 bases at V and 4 bases at J, with 10 bases between. The germline V gene has CDR1 DFQATT and CDR2 SNEGSKA (reference sequence). The CDR3 extends over 14 amino acids. CDR3 region: CSARDRRGNQPQHF. CDR3 nucleotide sequence: TGCAGTGCTAGAGATCGAAGGGGGAATCAGCCCCAGCATTTT.

In this sample, this clonotype turned up a few times. V is TRBV7-9 and J is TRBJ2-7; 9 bases match TRBD1. Per germline, CDR1 SEHNR and CDR2 FQNEAQ (reference sequence). The CDR3 has 14 residues. The V and J ends lost 4 bases and 5 bases, in that order; junction bases with no gene match: 6. The CDR3, as DNA: TGTGCCAGCAGCTCCGAGACAGGGGGTCACGAGCAGTACGTC. It is translated as CASSSETGGHEQYV.

The chain has TRBV6-1 and TRBJ1-5; D not resolved. The CDR3 has 12 residues. Trimming removed 4 bases from V and 6 bases from J, with 7 bases in between. Per the germline V gene, CDR1 is MNHNS and CDR2 is SASEGT. The chain's CDR3 is CASSVVSQPQHF. For the CDR3, the DNA is TGTGCCAGCAGTGTAGTATCTCAGCCCCAGCATTTT.

This clonotype was recorded a few times. This sequence joins TRBV20-1 and TRBJ1-6, with TRBD1 as a possible D gene (6 bases). This CDR3 is 13 amino acids long. From germline, CDR1 is DFQATT and CDR2 SNEGSKA (reference sequence). V lost 3 bases to trimming and J lost 14 bases, with 17 bases between them. The CDR3 here is CSARSRGEVTLHF. CDR3 DNA sequence: TGCAGTGCTAGGTCCAGGGGTGAGGTCACCCTCCACTTT.

As regards this clonotype: A read error may explain this, as a much larger clone is one base away. As the CDR3 is not closed by the conserved phenylalanine or tryptophan, this likely results from a read error. The chain carries TRBV7-6 and TRBJ2-1; the D call may be TRBD1 or TRBD2 (5 bases each). Trimming left V 5 bases short and J 0 bases short, with 11 bases between. This CDR3 region has 15 residues. Germline-derived CDR1 and CDR2 are SGHVS and FNYEAQ. CDR3 amino acids: CASSQGVLSYNEQFL. In nucleotides, the CDR3 is TGTGCCAGCAGCCAGGGAGTTCTCTCCTACAATGAGCAGTTCTTA.

The V and J genes are TRBV5-1 and TRBJ2-7, with 8 bases identical to TRBD1. The germline CDR1 and CDR2 sequences are SGHRS and YFSETQ. Trimming at V came to 4 bases and at J to 0 bases, leaving 6 bases not matched to a gene. The CDR3 consists of 15 residues. CDR3 protein: CASSAGTGVSYEQYV. For the CDR3, the DNA is TGCGCCAGCAGCGCCGGGACAGGTGTCTCCTACGAGCAGTACGTC.

This clonotype was found many times. This rearrangement joins TRBV11-2 to TRBJ1-3; D may be TRBD1 (5 bases). Germline V gives CDR1 SGHAT, CDR2 FQNNGV. V lost 1 base and J lost 2, with 9 bases in between. The length of the CDR3 is 15 residues. CDR3 in amino acids: CASSLAGTPGNTIYF. The CDR3 region has the DNA TGTGCCAGCAGCTTAGCTGGGACCCCTGGAAACACCATATATTTT.

There are a few counts of this clonotype. This sequence joins TRBV7-2 and TRBJ2-5; D uncertain. Trimming stripped 2 bases from V and 1 base from J, with 11 bases between. CDR3 length: 15 amino acids. Germline V gives CDR1 SGHTA, CDR2 FQGNSA. The chain's CDR3 is CASSLIWAAQETQYF. The CDR3 region has the DNA TGTGCCAGCAGCTTAATATGGGCAGCCCAAGAGACCCAGTACTTC.

This clonotype was picked up a small number of times. V usage is TRBV12-3 or TRBV12-4 and J usage is TRBJ2-1, with D hard to call. The V end was cut by 1 base, the J end by 6 bases, with 13 bases between. The CDR3 consists of 15 residues. CDR3 amino acids: CASSLEYLGSNEQFF. For the CDR3, the DNA is TGTGCCAGCAGTTTAGAGTATCTCGGGTCCAATGAGCAGTTCTTC.

V gene TRBV12-3 or TRBV12-4 combines with J gene TRBJ1-1; D call uncertain. V lost 5 bases, J lost 11 bases, and 12 bases lay in between. This CDR3 is 11 amino acids long. The CDR3 loop reads CASSPGWNAFF. The CDR3 DNA reads as TGTGCCAGCAGTCCGGGGTGGAACGCTTTCTTT.

The CDR3 sequence: CASRQLGNSYNEQFF. The CDR3 DNA reads as TGTGCCAGCAGACAACTGGGGAATTCCTACAATGAGCAGTTCTTC. This chain links TRBV7-6 with TRBJ2-1, with D unresolved. The germline gives CDR1 SGHVS, CDR2 FNYEAQ. Trimming took off 6 bases at V and 1 base at J, with 13 bases between the two ends. The CDR3 is 15 amino acids. The full variable domain, rest sourced from reference TRBV7-6 and TRBJ2-1, is GAGVSQSPRYKVTKRGQDVALRCDPISGHVSLYWYRQALGQGPEFLTYFNYEAQQDKSGLPNDRFSAERPEGSISTLTIQRTEQRDSAMYRCASRQLGNSYNEQFFGPGTRLTVL.

This chain uses TRBV5-8 with TRBJ2-5, with D tentatively TRBD1 (8 bases). The V end was cut by 9 bases, the J end by 3 bases, with 18 bases between. The CDR3 sequence is 14 residues long. Germline values: CDR1 SGHTS, CDR2 YDEGEE. CDR3 loop: CATQGARGKETQYF. CDR3 coding DNA: TGTGCCACCCAGGGGGCGCGGGGGAAAGAGACCCAGTACTTC.

The V call is TRBV7-3, the J call TRBJ1-4, with D perhaps matching TRBD1 (5 bases). V was trimmed by 6 bases and J by 8 bases, leaving 16 bases between them. The CDR3 runs 14 residues. CDR1 is SGHTA, CDR2 FQGTGA, per germline. CDR3 DNA sequence: TGTGCCAGCAGGACCGGGACTAATAGGGAAAAACTGTTTTTT. It translates to CASRTGTNREKLFF.